A selection of T cell receptor beta chains follows, all from one sample in a study of CD8+CD57+ T cells in acquired aplastic anemia. TCRdb re-called the reads through MiXCR, storing one row per CDR3 protein. Altogether about 71,000 distinct CDR3 sequences are present, 45% to 55% being singletons, with the ten largest covering about 8%. Sequencing was done on a sample of sorted CD4+, CD8+, or CD8+CD57+ T cells (not recorded which) from PBMCs. These receptors originate from a human donor in good health, serving as a control. CDR3s include the opening cysteine and the closing phenylalanine or tryptophan. D genes are given only for firm matches. Some rows mark clone size as missing; the rest say once, few, many or name a class of expanded clone.

abundance,j_gene,d_gene,v_gene,CDR3aa,CDR3nt
many,TRBJ2-7,-,TRBV30,CAWKGGVSYEQYF,TGTGCCTGGAAGGGAGGCGTCTCCTACGAGCAGTACTTC
-,TRBJ1-5,TRBD1,TRBV6-4,CASSEAGGQPQHF,TGTGCCAGCAGTGAGGCAGGGGGTCAGCCCCAGCATTTT
once,TRBJ2-7,-,TRBV5-6,CASSFRRTSYEQYF,TGTGCCAGCAGCTTCCGCAGGACCTCCTACGAGCAGTACTTC
-,TRBJ2-7,TRBD1,TRBV2,CGSNGDRGHEQYF,TGTGGCAGCAATGGGGACAGGGGCCACGAGCAGTACTTC
-,TRBJ2-3,-,TRBV5-8,CASSWSSDTQYF,TGTGCCAGCAGTTGGAGCTCAGACACGCAGTATTTT
-,TRBJ1-2,-,TRBV7-3,CAIQDNYGYTF,TGTGCCATACAGGACAACTATGGCTACACCTTC
-,TRBJ1-1,-,TRBV4-3,CASSQDSGTEAFF,TGCGCCAGCAGCCAAGATTCCGGAACTGAAGCTTTCTTT
-,TRBJ2-7,TRBD2,TRBV20-1,CSASIVAGSYEQYF,TGCAGTGCTAGTATAGTAGCGGGCTCCTACGAGCAGTACTTC
many,TRBJ2-3,TRBD2,TRBV20-1,CSAMRGGGTDTQYF,TGCAGTGCTATGCGGGGGGGGGGCACAGATACGCAGTATTTT
many,TRBJ2-5,TRBD1,TRBV6-1,CASSEEGQGSQETQYF,TGTGCCAGCAGTGAGGAAGGACAGGGATCCCAAGAGACCCAGTACTTC
-,TRBJ1-5,-,TRBV15,CATSREGRGNQPQHF,TGTGCCACCAGCAGAGAGGGTAGGGGCAATCAGCCCCAGCATTTT
-,TRBJ2-7,TRBD1,TRBV25-1,CASSSTGTGPSQYF,TGTGCCAGCAGCTCAACCGGGACAGGGCCCTCTCAGTACTTC
-,TRBJ2-5,TRBD1,TRBV20-1,CSATDRGLETQYF,TGCAGTGCTACGGACAGGGGGCTGGAGACCCAGTACTTC
few,TRBJ2-5,-,TRBV9,CASSVGQSQETQYF,TGTGCCAGCAGCGTAGGACAGAGCCAAGAGACCCAGTACTTC
-,TRBJ1-1,-,TRBV2,CASSGRGQNTEAFF,TGTGCCAGCAGTGGAAGGGGCCAGAACACTGAAGCTTTCTTT
few,TRBJ2-1,-,TRBV30,CAWAGGYYDEQFF,TGTGCCTGGGCAGGCGGGTACTACGATGAGCAGTTCTTC
-,TRBJ1-2,-,TRBV29-1,CSVGLANYGYTF,TGCAGCGTCGGATTGGCTAACTATGGCTACACCTTC
-,TRBJ1-2,TRBD1,TRBV5-5,CASSFIGTGDGYTF,TGTGCCAGCAGCTTTATCGGGACAGGGGATGGCTACACCTTC
-,TRBJ1-5,-,TRBV10-2,CASSATGYGPQHF,TGCGCCAGCAGTGCCACAGGTTATGGGCCCCAGCATTTT
-,TRBJ2-5,-,TRBV24-1,CATKGRTSETQYF,TGTGCCACCAAAGGCAGGACTTCGGAGACCCAGTACTTC
-,TRBJ2-7,-,TRBV2,CASNSWDGPYEQYF,TGTGCCAGCAACAGCTGGGACGGGCCCTACGAGCAGTACTTC
-,TRBJ2-3,-,TRBV2,CASSLRGSNTDTQYF,TGTGCCAGCAGCTTACGGGGGTCCAACACAGATACGCAGTATTTT
few,TRBJ2-7,TRBD1,TRBV25-1,CASSGDRSGYEQYF,TGTGCCAGCAGTGGGGACAGGAGCGGCTACGAGCAGTACTTC
many,TRBJ1-2,-,TRBV6-1,CASSEWFVNGYTF,TGTGCCAGCAGTGAATGGTTCGTAAATGGCTACACCTTC
many,TRBJ2-1,-,TRBV7-9,CASSRSRAIYYNEQFF,TGTGCCAGCAGCCGATCTAGGGCTATCTACTACAATGAGCAGTTCTTC